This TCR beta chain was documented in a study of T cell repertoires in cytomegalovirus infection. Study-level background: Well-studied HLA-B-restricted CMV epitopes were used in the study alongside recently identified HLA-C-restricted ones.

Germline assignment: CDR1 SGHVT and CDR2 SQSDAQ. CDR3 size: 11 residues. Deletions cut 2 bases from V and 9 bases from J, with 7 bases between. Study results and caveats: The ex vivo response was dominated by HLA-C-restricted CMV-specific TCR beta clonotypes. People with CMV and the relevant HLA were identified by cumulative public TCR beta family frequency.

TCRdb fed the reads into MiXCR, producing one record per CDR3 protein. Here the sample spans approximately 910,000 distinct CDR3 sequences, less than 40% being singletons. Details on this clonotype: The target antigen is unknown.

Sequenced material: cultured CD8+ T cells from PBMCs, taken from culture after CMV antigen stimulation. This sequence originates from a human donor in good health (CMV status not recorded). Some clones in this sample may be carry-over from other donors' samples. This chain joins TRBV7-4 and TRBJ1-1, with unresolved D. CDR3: CASSLREQAFF. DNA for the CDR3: TGTGCCAGCAGCTTACGGGAACAAGCTTTCTTT.